Here is one TCR beta chain with its context. This entry is derived from a study of blood T cell repertoires in COVID-19. Looking at the study overall: Sample material is recorded as cDNA or gDNA derived from T cells, B-cell-depleted T cells, or PBMCs.

Assignments of participants to cohorts depended upon their own reported clinical history. Cohort 3 donors were reported recovered after two negative PCRs, clearance, or symptom resolution. Authors' processing steps: From reference gene primer amplification, estimates of nucleated cell counts were derived. Repertoires were generated with immunoSEQ multiplex PCR, while TCRdb's copy carries only in-frame clones and drops some. V, J and clone size were drawn from that table, and D and trimming were deduced from the DNA. The table records 350,000 to 400,000 clones, approximately 92% of them present only once. Germline V CDR1 and CDR2: KGHDR, SFDVKD. There are 17 residues in the CDR3. The V gene end was trimmed by 10 bases and the J gene end by 0 bases; junction bases not matched to a gene: 11.

This receptor was obtained from a man aged 18 to 35 who had recovered from COVID-19. The chain links TRBV24-1 to TRBJ2-3, with 11 bases that match TRBD2. The sequenced material came from PBMCs or T cells enriched from blood (not recorded which). The CDR3 is CATYGTSGGSSTDTQYF. In nucleotides, the CDR3 is TGTGCCACTTACGGGACTAGCGGCGGATCTAGCACAGATACGCAGTATTTT.